The entry that follows covers one T cell receptor beta chain sequence. The target antigen is unknown. This sample is part of a study of regulatory dendritic cells for organ transplantation. The length of the CDR3 is 15 residues. Germline V gene data show CDR1 as LGHNT and CDR2 as FRNRAP. The junction had 1 base not matched to a gene; V was cut back by 1 base and J by 2 bases. Some clones are missing from TCRdb's copy, which holds only in-frame ones; the method was immunoSEQ multiplex PCR. Of about 28,000 clones listed, approximately 80% are singletons. General observations from the study: Naive T cells showed high diversity, memory cells less, memory CD8+ least.

The chain links TRBV12-5 to TRBJ1-5; 8 bases map to TRBD1. Material: naive CD4+ T cells from blood. This sample's subset: CD45RA+ naive T cells. This receptor was obtained from a human donor in good health. The CDR3 coding sequence is TGTGCTAGTGGTTTGGACAGGGGGGGCAATCAGCCCCAGCATTTT. Protein product: CASGLDRGGNQPQHF.